These 3 T cell receptor beta chains came from one sample sequenced in a study of post-analysis software for immune sequencing data. Study-level results: TRBV segments more frequent in patients than in controls numbered several and included TRBV5-6, TRBV5-1 and TRBV20-1.

Unique molecular identifiers were present in the TCR beta cDNA libraries. Each CDR3 protein is one row after TCRdb ran MiXCR on the PCR reads. The data hold hundreds of thousands of distinct CDR3 sequences, with approximately 59% observed a single time. These receptors' targets are unknown. The sequencing sample was made of blood. The receptor set was obtained from a girl aged 2 to 10 with multiple sclerosis.

The chain links TRBV6-2 or TRBV6-3 to TRBJ2-5; 9 bases map to TRBD2. Germline V CDR1 and CDR2: MNHEY, SVGEGT. This CDR3 has 17 residues. Trimming cost V 2 bases and J 2 bases; bases outside gene matches: 9. CDR3 coding DNA: TGTGCCAGCAGTTACGTCAGGCTAGCGGGATCGCAAGAGACCCAGTACTTC. Encoded protein: CASSYVRLAGSQETQYF.

This chain links TRBV7-2 with TRBJ2-2, with a possible D match to TRBD1 (7 bases). CDR1 and CDR2 (germline): SGHTA, FQGNSA. V lost 6 bases and J 0 bases, leaving 20 bases between the germline ends. This CDR3 is built from 18 residues. The CDR3 spells CASRPAGPGTANTGELFF. For the CDR3, the DNA is TGTGCCAGCAGACCGGCGGGGCCAGGGACAGCGAACACCGGGGAGCTGTTTTTT.

The chain uses TRBV11-2 and TRBJ2-1; 12 nucleotides match TRBD2. Germline assignment: CDR1 SGHAT and CDR2 FQNNGV. V lost 5 bases to trimming and J lost 2 bases; unmatched junction nucleotides: 13. The CDR3 is made up of 19 amino acids. The CDR3 spells CASSPQGLAGGQPYNEQFF. The CDR3 DNA sequence: TGTGCCAGCAGCCCCCAAGGGCTAGCGGGGGGGCAACCCTACAATGAGCAGTTCTTC.